These T cell receptor beta chains were read from a single sample in a study of blood T cell repertoires in COVID-19. Data came from immunoSEQ multiplex PCR; TCRdb stores just in-frame clones and leaves some out. The table has roughly 18,000 clones, roughly nine tenths seen once. The specimen sequenced was peripheral blood. The receptor source for this set is a man between 60 and 70 years old with active COVID-19. CDR3s include the opening cysteine and the closing phenylalanine or tryptophan. The D gene is left open where the match is weak. Clone size is given for some rows only: seen once, a few or many times, or a class if the clone is expanded.

J | size | V | D | CDR3 | DNA
TRBJ2-5 | . | TRBV7-2 | TRBD2 | CASSRGGAFETQYF | TGTGCCAGCAGTCGCGGGGGGGCCTTTGAGACCCAGTACTTC
TRBJ2-2 | . | TRBV19 | TRBD1 | CASQTGANTGELFF | TGTGCCAGCCAGACAGGGGCGAACACCGGGGAGCTGTTTTTT
TRBJ2-7 | once | TRBV11-2 | TRBD2 | CASSSSPGGGVYEQYF | TGTGCCAGCAGCTCAAGCCCCGGGGGGGGCGTCTACGAGCAGTACTTC
TRBJ2-2 | . | TRBV6-5 | TRBD2 | CASSLTSGSGGELFF | TGTGCCAGCAGCCTGACTAGCGGGTCTGGCGGGGAGCTGTTTTTT
TRBJ1-4 | once | TRBV9 | . | CASSATQGSNEKLFF | TGTGCCAGCAGCGCGACACAGGGTTCTAATGAAAAACTGTTTTTT
TRBJ2-5 | . | TRBV7-3 | . | CASSARGAETQYF | TGTGCCAGCAGCGCCCGCGGAGCGGAGACCCAGTACTTC
TRBJ2-1 | . | TRBV7-9 | TRBD2 | CASSSKSGRDYEQFF | TGTGCCAGCAGCTCTAAGAGCGGGAGGGACTATGAGCAGTTCTTC
TRBJ1-2 | . | TRBV28 | TRBD1 | CASSLTGTENYGYTF | TGTGCCAGCAGCTTAACCGGGACAGAGAACTATGGCTACACCTTC
TRBJ2-2 | . | TRBV10-3 | TRBD2 | CAISDGRDTGELFF | TGTGCCATCAGTGACGGGAGGGACACCGGGGAGCTGTTTTTT
TRBJ2-7 | . | TRBV6-2/TRBV6-3 | . | CASSRLGYEQYF | TGTGCCAGCAGTCGTCTCGGCTACGAGCAGTACTTC
TRBJ2-1 | . | TRBV29-1 | TRBD1 | CSAVRDRGFNEQFF | TGCAGCGCCGTCCGGGACAGGGGTTTCAATGAGCAGTTCTTC
TRBJ2-5 | . | TRBV7-9 | TRBD1 | CASSTPTGGGETQYF | TGTGCCAGCAGCACCCCGACAGGGGGCGGGGAGACCCAGTACTTC
TRBJ2-3 | once | TRBV3-1/TRBV3-2 | . | CASSRSDRGGPTDTQYF | TGTGCCAGCAGCCGAAGTGATAGAGGGGGACCCACAGATACGCAGTATTTT
TRBJ2-1 | . | TRBV7-3 | . | CASSSASGGLPEQFF | TGTGCCAGCAGCTCCGCGTCAGGGGGACTCCCGGAGCAGTTCTTC
TRBJ2-5 | . | TRBV28 | TRBD2 | CASSLAGVQETQYF | TGTGCCAGCAGCCTAGCGGGAGTGCAAGAGACCCAGTACTTC
TRBJ2-7 | . | TRBV20-1 | TRBD2 | CSASSGTNSYEQYF | TGCAGTGCTAGTTCCGGGACTAATTCCTACGAGCAGTACTTC
TRBJ1-2 | once | TRBV7-9 | . | CASSLSGRPPNYGYTF | TGTGCCAGCAGCCTGTCGGGGAGGCCCCCTAACTATGGCTACACCTTC
TRBJ2-5 | . | TRBV19 | TRBD1 | CASSSGTGVLGETQYF | TGTGCCAGTAGCTCCGGGACAGGGGTATTGGGAGAGACCCAGTACTTC
TRBJ2-1 | . | TRBV12-5 | TRBD2 | CASGFSGRAFEQFF | TGTGCTAGTGGTTTTAGCGGGAGGGCCTTTGAGCAGTTCTTC
TRBJ1-1 | . | TRBV7-3 | . | CASSLSSGGTEAFF | TGTGCCAGCAGCTTAAGTTCAGGTGGAACTGAAGCTTTCTTT
TRBJ1-3 | few | TRBV4-1 | TRBD1 | CASSQVTGDRNTIYF | TGCGCCAGCAGCCAAGTGACAGGGGATCGAAACACCATATATTTT
TRBJ1-2 | . | TRBV28 | . | CASSRNTNYGYTF | TGTGCCAGCAGCCGCAACACCAACTATGGCTACACCTTC
TRBJ2-2 | . | TRBV19 | TRBD2 | CASSSGLAGGRSTGELFF | TGTGCCAGTAGTTCGGGACTAGCGGGGGGCCGTAGTACCGGGGAGCTGTTTTTT
TRBJ1-4 | . | TRBV18 | TRBD1 | CASSSPLQGEGEKLFF | TGTGCCAGCTCAAGCCCTCTTCAGGGGGAAGGAGAAAAACTGTTTTTT
TRBJ1-5 | . | TRBV19 | . | CASSMGRGGNQPQHF | TGTGCCAGTAGTATGGGGAGGGGGGGAAATCAGCCCCAGCATTTT
TRBJ2-3 | . | TRBV11-3 | TRBD1 | CASSLGTPGQGATDTQYF | TGTGCCAGCAGCCTGGGAACCCCGGGACAGGGGGCCACAGATACGCAGTATTTT
TRBJ1-1 | . | TRBV5-4 | . | CASSLARDTEAFF | TGTGCCAGCAGCTTGGCCCGGGACACTGAAGCTTTCTTT
TRBJ2-1 | . | TRBV9 | TRBD2 | CASSYSRLAGYNEQFF | TGTGCCAGCAGCTATTCTCGACTAGCGGGTTACAATGAGCAGTTCTTC
TRBJ2-3 | . | TRBV9 | TRBD2 | CASSVDLAGGPTQYF | TGTGCCAGCAGCGTTGATCTAGCGGGAGGGCCCACGCAGTATTTT